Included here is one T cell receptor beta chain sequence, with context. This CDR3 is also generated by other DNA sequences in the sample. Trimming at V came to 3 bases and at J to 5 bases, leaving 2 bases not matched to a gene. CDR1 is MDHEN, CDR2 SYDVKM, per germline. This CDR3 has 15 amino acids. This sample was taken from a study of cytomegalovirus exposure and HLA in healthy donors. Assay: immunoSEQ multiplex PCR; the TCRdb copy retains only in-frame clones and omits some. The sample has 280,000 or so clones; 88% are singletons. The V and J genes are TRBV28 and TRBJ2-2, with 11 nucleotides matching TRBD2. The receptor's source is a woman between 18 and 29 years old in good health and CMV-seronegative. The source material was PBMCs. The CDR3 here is CASSLLAGGTGELFF. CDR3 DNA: TGTGCCAGCAGTTTGCTAGCGGGAGGAACCGGGGAGCTGTTTTTT.